A single sample is the source of the 13 T cell receptor beta chains below, sequenced in a study of blood T cell repertoires in COVID-19. The protocol was immunoSEQ multiplex PCR, while the TCRdb copy is restricted to in-frame clones and leaves out a portion. In the table there are about 140,000 clones, around 90% of which are singletons. Sequencing input: peripheral blood. The receptor set was obtained from a human donor in a cohort sampled during active COVID-19.

The CDR3 sequence is CASSWTIAGGYNEQFF. In nucleotides, the CDR3 is TGTGCCAGCAGCTGGACTATAGCGGGCGGCTACAATGAGCAGTTCTTC. The chain uses TRBV5-4 and TRBJ2-1; TRBD2 matches at 7 bases. The CDR3 length is 16 residues. V trimming: 3 bases; J trimming: 3 bases; junction bases outside the gene matches: 9. Germline values: CDR1 SGHNT, CDR2 YYREEE (reference sequence).

CDR3 loop: CASSQVQGGYEEQYF. DNA of the CDR3: TGCGCCAGCAGCCAAGTGCAGGGTGGGTATGAAGAGCAGTACTTC. The gene calls are TRBV4-1 and TRBJ2-7; tentative D call: TRBD1 (5 bases). Germline lookup yields CDR1 MGHRA and CDR2 YSYEKL. Trimming cost V 1 base and J 7 bases, with 17 bases left between them. The CDR3 totals 15 residues.

The rearrangement joins TRBV5-6 to TRBJ2-7; TRBD1 agrees at 7 bases. Germline V lookup: CDR1 SGHDT, CDR2 YYEEEE. V dropped 6 bases and J dropped 0; count of bases not matched to a gene: 3. There are 13 residues in the CDR3. CDR3 sequence reads: CASTGQASYEQYF. The CDR3 DNA reads as TGTGCCAGCACCGGACAGGCCTCCTACGAGCAGTACTTC.

V and J are TRBV9 and TRBJ2-1; TRBD2 might be the D (5 bases). Germline lookup yields CDR1 SGDLS and CDR2 YYNGEE. Trimming removed 0 bases at V and 3 bases at J, with 10 bases between. The CDR3 is 15 amino acids. The CDR3 sequence is CASSVEVTIYNEQFF. DNA for the CDR3: TGTGCCAGCAGCGTAGAGGTGACTATCTACAATGAGCAGTTCTTC.

The chain couples TRBV6-5 to TRBJ1-4, with 7 bases aligning to TRBD1. The trim removed 6 bases at V and 4 bases at J, leaving 8 bases unmatched. The CDR3 length is 15 residues. The V gene's germline CDR1 is MNHEY and CDR2 SVGAGI. This chain's CDR3 is CASSHHRGNNEKLFF. The CDR3 DNA is TGTGCCAGCAGCCATCACAGGGGAAATAATGAAAAACTGTTTTTT.

The chain combines TRBV7-9 with TRBJ1-1; TRBD1 might be the D (5 bases). CDR1 is SEHNR and CDR2 is FQNEAQ in the germline V gene (reference sequence). V was trimmed by 5 bases and J by 4 bases, leaving 11 bases between them. The CDR3 length is 13 residues. The CDR3 reads CASSVGESTEAFF. The CDR3 DNA reads TGTGCCAGCAGCGTAGGGGAGAGCACTGAAGCTTTCTTT.

The chain combines TRBV5-1 with TRBJ2-1; TRBD2 agrees at 14 bases. The germline gives CDR1 SGHRS, CDR2 YFSETQ. This CDR3 spans 17 amino acids. V trimming: 4 bases; J trimming: 7 bases; junction bases outside the gene matches: 10. The CDR3 DNA reads as TGCGCCAGCAGCCCGGGACTAGCGGGGGAGAAGGGGAATGAGCAGTTCTTC. Protein sequence: CASSPGLAGEKGNEQFF.

The genes are TRBV19 and TRBJ1-1, with TRBD1 as a possible D gene (6 bases). The length of the CDR3 is 15 residues. Germline V gene lookup returns CDR1 LNHDA and CDR2 SQIVND (reference sequence). The V gene lost 5 bases and the J gene lost 0 bases, with 13 bases spanning the gap. The CDR3 loop is CASSPGGGLNTEAFF. For the CDR3, the DNA is TGTGCCAGTAGTCCCGGGGGGGGCTTGAACACTGAAGCTTTCTTT.

This chain links TRBV10-3 with TRBJ2-1, with 10 bases lining up with TRBD2. The CDR3 contains 15 residues. Germline loops: CDR1 ENHRY, CDR2 SYGVKD. V trimming: 9 bases; J trimming: 0 bases; junction bases outside the gene matches: 5. Here the CDR3 reads CAIAGGTTSYNEQFF. In DNA, the CDR3 is TGTGCCATAGCGGGAGGGACTACCTCCTACAATGAGCAGTTCTTC.

The rearrangement links TRBV6-5 to TRBJ2-5; 8 bases are shared with TRBD1. The CDR3 runs 14 residues. J was trimmed by 1 base and V by 6 bases; bases with no gene match: 4. Germline-derived CDR1 and CDR2 are MNHEY and SVGAGI. The DNA of the CDR3 is TGTGCCAGCAGATTTGACAGGGGCCAAGAGACCCAGTACTTC. This gives the protein CASRFDRGQETQYF.

The rearrangement links TRBV6-1 to TRBJ1-1; no clear D gene. There are 12 residues in the CDR3. Germline V lookup: CDR1 MNHNS, CDR2 SASEGT. V was trimmed by 0 bases and J by 5 bases, leaving 4 bases between them. DNA of the CDR3: TGTGCCAGCAGTGAAGCTATAACTGAAGCTTTCTTT. Protein: CASSEAITEAFF.

This chain uses TRBV4-1 with TRBJ2-7; D may be TRBD1 (6 bases). V was trimmed by 1 base and J by 2 bases, leaving 18 bases between them. The V gene's germline CDR1 is MGHRA and CDR2 YSYEKL. This CDR3 is 17 amino acids long. CDR3 sequence (DNA): TGCGCCAGCAGCCAAGTTTATTTACAGGGAATTACCTACGAGCAGTACTTC. The encoded protein is CASSQVYLQGITYEQYF.

The genes are TRBV2 and TRBJ1-2; a weak D match, TRBD1 (6 bases). CDR1 is SNHLY, CDR2 FYNNEI, per germline. The CDR3 totals 14 residues. Trimming removed 1 base at V and 8 bases at J, with 14 bases between. CDR3 loop: CASSEVGRGLGYTF. For the CDR3, the DNA is TGTGCCAGCAGTGAAGTGGGCAGGGGCTTAGGCTACACCTTC. Complete variable domain (other parts from reference TRBV2 and TRBJ1-2): EPEVTQTPSHQVTQMGQEVILRCVPISNHLYFYWYRQILGQKVEFLVSFYNNEISEKSEIFDDQFSVERPDGSNFTLKIRSTKLEDSAMYFCASSEVGRGLGYTFGSGTRLTVV.